The 16 T cell receptor beta chains below were found in one sample sequenced in a study of blood T cells in healthy people across ages (dated by TCRdb to between 2014 and 2016). The library came from 5' RACE. Sequencing instrument: Illumina HiSeq 2500. A second PCR of roughly 7 to 11 cycles was run with a J-beta primer mix and a sample-barcoded 5' primer. Clones were called with MiXCR by TCRdb after fastp trimmed the public reads at Q25, and only in-frame beta chains were retained. Rows are combined by CDR3 protein, so each entry shows the most common genes and DNA. Counted in this sample were some 690,000 distinct CDR3 sequences; 22% of them appeared once. The leading ten clones occupy 22% of the sample. Material: blood. Every receptor here comes from a man in his 70s in good health.

This clonotype was picked up many times. The chain recombines TRBV27 with TRBJ2-7, with D possibly being TRBD2 (5 bases). V was shortened by 8 bases and J by 0 bases, with 11 bases between the two germline ends. CDR1 and CDR2 from the germline V gene are MNHEY and SMNVEV (reference sequence). The CDR3 has 13 residues. CDR3 amino acids: CASGEGSSYEQYF. In DNA form, the CDR3 reads TGTGCCAGCGGTGAAGGGAGCTCCTACGAGCAGTACTTC.

There are a few counts of this clonotype. V gene TRBV15 combines with J gene TRBJ2-1; 8 bases are a match to TRBD1. V lost 1 base to trimming and J lost 6 bases; unmatched junction nucleotides: 2. This CDR3 has 14 residues. CDR1 is LNHNV, CDR2 YYDKDF, per germline (reference sequence). CDR3 in amino acids: CATSRGGQVNEQFF. The CDR3 DNA reads as TGTGCCACCAGCAGAGGGGGACAGGTCAATGAGCAGTTCTTC. The whole variable domain, filled in from reference TRBV15 and TRBJ2-1, reads DAMVIQNPRYQVTQFGKPVTLSCSQTLNHNVMYWYQQKSSQAPKLLFHYYDKDFNNEADTPDNFQSRRPNTSFCFLDIRSPGLGDTAMYLCATSRGGQVNEQFFGPGTRLTVL.

This chain joins TRBV7-9 and TRBJ2-5; D may match TRBD1 or TRBD2 (5 bases each). The last part of the DNA fits TRBJ2-1 better; the J call may be wrong. Germline-derived CDR1 and CDR2 are SEHNR and FQNEAQ (reference sequence). The CDR3 is 14 amino acids. The CDR3 nucleotides read TGTGCCAGCAGCCCCAGAAATACGGGGCCTGAGCAGTTCTTC. Protein sequence: CASSPRNTGPEQFF.

This chain joins TRBV5-1 and TRBJ1-4; TRBD1 might be the D (6 bases). Germline lookup yields CDR1 SGHRS and CDR2 YFSETQ. The V end lost 0 bases, the J end lost 7 bases, and 16 bases lay between the germline ends. The CDR3 has 16 amino acids. The CDR3 DNA follows: TGCGCCAGCAGCTTGGGTTCGGGGGCGCGTGTTGAAAAACTGTTTTTT. Translating it yields CASSLGSGARVEKLFF.

Of note for this clonotype: A much larger clone differs from this one at a single base, so this may be a read error. The CDR3 loop reads CASSLGARGTGELLF. DNA of the CDR3: TGTGCCAGCAGCTTAGGAGCGAGGGGGACCGGGGAGCTGCTTTTT. V usage is TRBV7-8 and J usage is TRBJ2-2; tentative D call: TRBD1 (6 bases). The germline gives CDR1 SGHVS, CDR2 FQNEAQ. The CDR3 has 15 residues.

The chain employs TRBV12-3 or TRBV12-4 and TRBJ2-4; D possibly corresponds to TRBD1 (6 bases). V lost 2 bases, J lost 7 bases, and 9 bases lay in between. The CDR3 extends over 13 amino acids. The CDR3 region has the DNA TGTGCCAGCAGTTTACAGGGGCGGAACATTCAGTACTTC. This sequence encodes CASSLQGRNIQYF.

A word on this clonotype: The germline gene is not matched at one end of the junction; a read error may be the cause. This sequence joins TRBV10-3 and TRBJ1-5, with a possible D match to TRBD1 (5 bases). The germline V gene encodes CDR1 ENHRY and CDR2 SYGVKD. CDR3 length: 14 residues. The CDR3 protein is CAIREQGGNQPQHF. The CDR3 DNA follows: TGTGCCATCCGTGAGCAGGGAGGAAATCAGCCCCAGCATTTT.

The chain couples TRBV12-3 or TRBV12-4 to TRBJ2-3, with 8 positions matching TRBD2. The CDR3 totals 16 residues. Trimming took 5 bases from V and 5 from J; bases not matched to a gene: 12. The CDR3: CASSPLAGTVGDTQYF. The CDR3 nucleotides are TGTGCCAGCAGTCCATTAGCGGGAACAGTTGGAGATACGCAGTATTTT.

The J gene is TRBJ2-7, the V gene TRBV7-6, with 12 bases matching TRBD2. The CDR3 sequence is 17 residues long. The ends lost 4 bases at V and 7 bases at J; junction bases unmatched: 14. The germline V gene has CDR1 SGHVS and CDR2 FNYEAQ. The CDR3 bases are TGTGCCAGCAGCTCTAGAGGGCTGACTAGCGGGGGCTTGGAGCAGTACTTC. This translates into CASSSRGLTSGGLEQYF.

The chain couples TRBV3-1 to TRBJ2-1; 7 nucleotides line up with TRBD1. TRBJ2-7 explains the end of the DNA better; the J call may be wrong. Per germline, CDR1 LGHDT and CDR2 YNNKEL (reference sequence). The CDR3 extends over 15 amino acids. The DNA for the CDR3 is TGTGCCAGCAGCCAAGAATGGGACAGATCTTACGAGCAGTACTTC. Translated: CASSQEWDRSYEQYF.

This clonotype was seen more than once but under ten times. V and J are TRBV5-1 and TRBJ2-5, with 7 positions matching TRBD2. The J call may be in error: the DNA end matches TRBJ2-1 better. The length of the CDR3 is 15 residues. From germline, CDR1 is SGHRS and CDR2 YFSETQ. Here the CDR3 DNA reads TGCGCCAGCAGCCCCACCCGGGGGAGGGGCAATGAGCAGTTCTTC. Translated: CASSPTRGRGNEQFF.

This clonotype was detected only a few times. The chain employs TRBV3-1 and TRBJ1-6; TRBD1 is a possible D gene (5 bases). Trimming left V 1 base short and J 14 bases short, with 15 bases between. Germline values: CDR1 LGHDT, CDR2 YNNKEL (reference sequence). This CDR3 has 14 residues. Here the CDR3 reads CASSQVGPAIALHF. As DNA, the CDR3 is TGTGCCAGCAGCCAAGTGGGGCCAGCGATAGCCCTCCACTTT.

The chain links TRBV10-1 to TRBJ2-3; possible D gene TRBD2, 6 bases. Per germline, CDR1 WNHNN and CDR2 SYGVQD (reference sequence). Trimming shortened V by 10 bases and J by 8 bases, and 16 bases separated the two germline ends. The CDR3 runs to 12 residues. The CDR3 bases are TGCGCCACCGGATCAGGGCGGGGTACGCAGTATTTT. This encodes CATGSGRGTQYF.

This clonotype has a handful of counts. The V call is TRBV27, the J call TRBJ2-5, with D perhaps assigned TRBD1 or TRBD2 (5 bases each). V lost 6 bases to trimming and J lost 5 bases, with 19 bases between them. Per germline, CDR1 MNHEY and CDR2 SMNVEV (reference sequence). The CDR3 length is 15 residues. The CDR3 nucleotides are TGTGCCAGCAGCCCCAGCCTTGGGGGTTTGGAGACCCAGTACTTC. This sequence encodes CASSPSLGGLETQYF.

CDR3 in DNA: TGCGCCAGCAGCGCGAGGGGTGGTATTTCCTACGAGCAGTACTTC. Translating it yields CASSARGGISYEQYF. J is TRBJ2-7 and V is TRBV5-1, with D perhaps assigned TRBD1 or TRBD2 (5 bases each). The germline V and J ends were trimmed by 4 bases and 1 base, with 15 bases remaining between them. Germline CDR1 is SGHRS and CDR2 is YFSETQ. The CDR3 runs to 15 residues.

The V gene is TRBV7-3, the J gene TRBJ2-1; D gene ambiguous. In germline, CDR1 is SGHTA, CDR2 FQGTGA. This CDR3 has 13 amino acids. Trimming removed 1 base from V and 4 bases from J, with 5 bases in between. The CDR3: CASSLNRYNEQFF. In DNA form, the CDR3 reads TGTGCCAGCAGCTTAAATAGGTACAATGAGCAGTTCTTC.